The 25 T cell receptor beta chains given below trace back to one sample, sequenced in a study of cytomegalovirus exposure and HLA in healthy donors. PCR amplification relied on 60 Vbeta primers (plus 13 Jbeta primers). This table comes from immunoSEQ multiplex PCR, and its TCRdb copy is limited to in-frame clones, with some not included. The sample consists of 85,000 to 130,000 clones, approximately 71% of them appearing once. Material: PBMCs. The receptors were gathered from a middle-aged man in good health and CMV-seronegative.

This chain uses TRBV7-2 with TRBJ2-1; 15 bases line up with TRBD2. The CDR3 is 14 amino acids. Germline lookup yields CDR1 SGHTA and CDR2 FQGNSA. The V and J ends lost 5 bases and 15 bases, in that order; junction bases with no gene match: 8. The chain's CDR3 is CASSGTSGGSTGFF. The CDR3 DNA follows: TGTGCCAGCAGCGGGACTAGCGGGGGGTCAACCGGGTTCTTC.

The chain links TRBV2 to TRBJ1-1; tentative D call: TRBD1 (6 bases). Trimming removed 8 bases at V and 5 bases at J, with 15 bases between. CDR3 length: 13 amino acids. Germline V gene data show CDR1 as SNHLY and CDR2 as FYNNEI. The CDR3 is CASGRRGGTEAFF. The CDR3 nucleotides read TGTGCCAGCGGGCGCAGGGGAGGGACTGAAGCTTTCTTT.

The CDR3 loop reads CAISDRGGITDTQYF. Here the CDR3 DNA reads TGTGCCATCAGTGATCGTGGGGGGATCACAGATACGCAGTATTTT. The rearrangement links TRBV10-3 to TRBJ2-3, with D possibly TRBD2 on 6 matching bases. The CDR3 runs to 15 residues. V was pared by 3 bases and J by 2 bases, with 12 bases between. The germline CDR1 and CDR2 sequences are ENHRY and SYGVKD.

The V call is TRBV6-5, the J call TRBJ2-7; maybe TRBD1 (7 bases). Per the germline V gene, CDR1 is MNHEY and CDR2 is SVGAGI. This CDR3 region has 14 residues. Deletions cut 6 bases from V and 3 bases from J, with 15 bases between. The CDR3 loop is CASRARQGLYEQYF. For the CDR3, the DNA is TGTGCCAGCAGGGCCCGACAGGGACTCTACGAGCAGTACTTC.

The chain has TRBV10-3 and TRBJ2-7, with 8 positions matching TRBD1. Trimming removed 10 bases from V and 5 bases from J; junction bases left unmatched: 7. Germline lookup yields CDR1 ENHRY and CDR2 SYGVKD. There are 12 residues in the CDR3. The CDR3: CATLDRVHEQYF. CDR3 DNA: TGTGCCACCTTGGACAGGGTCCACGAGCAGTACTTC.

The V gene is TRBV7-8, the J gene TRBJ1-5; the match to TRBD1 covers 12 bases. The CDR3 is made up of 19 amino acids. The V gene end was trimmed by 5 bases and the J gene end by 0 bases; junction bases not matched to a gene: 11. CDR1 SGHVS and CDR2 FQNEAQ come from the germline V gene. CDR3 sequence reads: CASSERKGQGAYSNQPQHF. As DNA, the CDR3 is TGTGCCAGCAGCGAACGGAAGGGACAGGGGGCTTATAGCAATCAGCCCCAGCATTTT.

The chain links TRBV18 to TRBJ2-5; a weak D match, TRBD1 (6 bases). This CDR3 is 15 amino acids long. Trimming shortened V by 2 bases and J by 2 bases, and 12 bases separated the two germline ends. In germline, CDR1 is KGHSH, CDR2 LQKENI. This CDR3 is CASSPGGGLQETQYF. CDR3 nucleotide sequence: TGTGCCAGCTCACCAGGGGGCGGACTTCAAGAGACCCAGTACTTC.

The chain has TRBV27 and TRBJ2-1, with TRBD2 matching over 7 bases. CDR1 is MNHEY and CDR2 is SMNVEV in the germline V gene (reference sequence). The trim removed 6 bases at V and 2 bases at J, leaving 10 bases unmatched. The CDR3 contains 16 residues. The DNA of the CDR3 is TGTGCCAGCAGGTCATCTAGCGGTCGGGCCTACAATGAGCAGTTCTTC. Its translation is CASRSSSGRAYNEQFF.

This chain links TRBV5-6 with TRBJ2-5, with a weak D call TRBD2 (6 bases). V was shortened by 0 bases and J by 3 bases, with 12 bases between the two germline ends. CDR1 and CDR2 (germline): SGHDT, YYEEEE. This CDR3 contains 15 residues. The CDR3 nucleotides are TGTGCCAGCAGCTTGGTAGGAGGGACCGAAGAGACCCAGTACTTC. Amino acids: CASSLVGGTEETQYF.

The rearrangement uses TRBV6-6 and TRBJ2-5, with 10 nucleotides matching TRBD1. Per germline, CDR1 MNHNY and CDR2 SVGAGI (reference sequence). The trim removed 4 bases at V and 3 bases at J, leaving 2 bases unmatched. The CDR3 covers 14 residues. The CDR3 reads CASSSGTGEETQYF. DNA of the CDR3: TGTGCCAGCAGTTCCGGGACAGGGGAAGAGACCCAGTACTTC.

As regards this clone: Compared with germline, one end of the junction differs, possibly owing to a read error. V and J are TRBV13 and TRBJ1-2; D might be TRBD1 (5 bases). The CDR3 covers 13 residues. The V gene's germline CDR1 is PRHDT and CDR2 FYEKMQ (reference sequence). The CDR3 protein is CASSLGTIYGYTF. CDR3 nucleotide sequence: TGTGCCAGCAGCCTAGGGACTATCTATGGCTACACCTTC.

The CDR3 DNA reads as TGTGCCAGCAGCTTAGGAGCGGGGGTCACAGATACGCAGTATTTT. This sequence encodes CASSLGAGVTDTQYF. The rearrangement uses TRBV13 and TRBJ2-3; 8 nucleotides agree with TRBD2. The CDR3 length is 15 residues. Trimming took 0 bases from V and 2 from J; bases not matched to a gene: 1. Germline V gene lookup returns CDR1 PRHDT and CDR2 FYEKMQ (reference sequence).

The CDR3 coding sequence is TGTGCTAGTGCACCCGCCAGGGGCGGGGATACGCAGTATTTT. It yields the protein CASAPARGGDTQYF. The V gene is TRBV12-5, the J gene TRBJ2-3; D is perhaps TRBD1 (6 bases). Germline assignment: CDR1 LGHNT and CDR2 FRNRAP. The CDR3 sequence is 14 residues long. Between the trimmed V and J ends, which lost 7 bases and 6 bases, there was a span of 17 bases.

The rearrangement joins TRBV28 to TRBJ1-1; TRBD1 matches 12 bases. The CDR3 is 17 residues long. The germline V gene has CDR1 MDHEN and CDR2 SYDVKM. J lost 2 bases, V lost 4 bases, and 8 bases had no gene match. CDR3: CASSSPGTGGRNTEAFF. DNA for the CDR3: TGTGCCAGCAGTTCCCCTGGGACAGGGGGCCGTAACACTGAAGCTTTCTTT.

CDR3 region: CASSHDRGYSPLHF. The CDR3 nucleotides read TGTGCCAGCAGCCATGACAGGGGGTACTCACCCCTCCACTTT. The chain carries TRBV5-6 and TRBJ1-6, with 9 bases fitting TRBD1. Germline CDR1 SGHDT, CDR2 YYEEEE. Trimming took 4 bases from V and 10 from J; bases not matched to a gene: 6. This CDR3 contains 14 residues.

J is TRBJ2-1 and V is TRBV6-6, with 7 bases that match TRBD1. J lost 5 bases, V lost 8 bases, and 6 bases had no gene match. CDR3 length equals 13 residues. The germline V gene encodes CDR1 MNHNY and CDR2 SVGAGI (reference sequence). The CDR3 sequence: CASGQTGNNEQFF. The CDR3 DNA reads TGTGCCAGCGGCCAGACAGGGAACAATGAGCAGTTCTTC.

This chain connects TRBV6-5 to TRBJ2-7; tentative D call: TRBD1 (6 bases). Germline V gives CDR1 MNHEY, CDR2 SVGAGI. Trimming cost V 6 bases and J 5 bases, with 20 bases left between them. This CDR3 has 15 residues. The CDR3 coding sequence is TGTGCCAGCAGGGAAACAGGGCCCCGGGTCGACGAGCAGTACTTC. It codes for CASRETGPRVDEQYF.

The chain links TRBV25-1 to TRBJ1-2; tentative D call: TRBD1 (5 bases). V was cut by 6 bases and J by 3 bases, with 11 bases left in between. CDR1 is MGHDK, CDR2 SYGVNS, per germline. The CDR3 is made up of 13 amino acids. DNA of the CDR3: TGTGCCAGCAGGGATACAGGTGACTATGGCTACACCTTC. It translates to CASRDTGDYGYTF.

This clone was recorded at least ten times. This rearrangement joins TRBV6-1 to TRBJ2-5; 13 bases align to TRBD2. This CDR3 is 14 amino acids long. Trimming cost V 8 bases and J 0 bases; bases outside gene matches: 0. Germline V gene sequence: CDR1 MNHNS, CDR2 SASEGT. CDR3 bases: TGTGCCAGCGGGACTAGCGGGGACCAAGAGACCCAGTACTTC. Protein sequence: CASGTSGDQETQYF.

CDR3 residues: CASSEPQGAVSGANVLTF. DNA for the CDR3: TGCGCCAGCAGCGAACCACAGGGGGCAGTGTCTGGGGCCAACGTCCTGACTTTC. The chain has TRBV5-1 and TRBJ2-6, with 9 bases lining up with TRBD1. CDR3 length equals 18 residues. V lost 4 bases, J lost 1 base, and 9 bases stayed unmatched. Germline-derived CDR1 and CDR2 are SGHRS and YFSETQ.

The gene calls are TRBV6-5 and TRBJ2-7, with TRBD1 matching over 8 bases. The V gene end was trimmed by 2 bases and the J gene end by 3 bases; junction bases not matched to a gene: 6. Germline V gene sequence: CDR1 MNHEY, CDR2 SVGAGI. The CDR3 contains 15 residues. CDR3 sequence: CASSYVGQGRYEQYF. The CDR3 DNA sequence: TGTGCCAGCAGTTACGTCGGACAGGGCCGCTACGAGCAGTACTTC.

The CDR3 coding sequence is TGTGCCAGCAGTGAAAGGGACAGGGCTGGCTACACCTTC. This gives the protein CASSERDRAGYTF. This chain links TRBV6-1 with TRBJ1-2; 9 bases are a match to TRBD1. CDR3 length: 13 residues. V trimming: 2 bases; J trimming: 7 bases; junction bases outside the gene matches: 2. Germline-derived CDR1 and CDR2 are MNHNS and SASEGT.

The V call is TRBV4-1, the J call TRBJ2-7, with a tentative D call TRBD1 (5 bases). The CDR3 is 15 residues long. V was trimmed by 4 bases and J by 0 bases, leaving 13 bases between them. Germline CDR1 MGHRA, CDR2 YSYEKL. CDR3 sequence (DNA): TGCGCCAGCAGCCTCCAGGGATCTTCCTCCTACGAGCAGTACTTC. Translating it yields CASSLQGSSSYEQYF.

The gene calls are TRBV13 and TRBJ2-4, with 9 nucleotides matching TRBD2. V shed 4 bases, J shed 4 bases, and the junction held 2 bases outside the gene matches. The CDR3 runs to 14 residues. The germline V gene encodes CDR1 PRHDT and CDR2 FYEKMQ (reference sequence). The CDR3 DNA reads as TGTGCCAGCAGCTCGCGGGGGGGGAAAAACATTCAGTACTTC. Translated: CASSSRGGKNIQYF.

J is TRBJ2-1 and V is TRBV2; unclear D gene. The CDR3 is made up of 12 amino acids. V lost 7 bases to trimming and J lost 6 bases, with 10 bases between them. Germline lookup yields CDR1 SNHLY and CDR2 FYNNEI. The CDR3 DNA follows: TGTGCCAGCACCCCCCACGGCAATGAGCAGTTCTTC. It codes for CASTPHGNEQFF.